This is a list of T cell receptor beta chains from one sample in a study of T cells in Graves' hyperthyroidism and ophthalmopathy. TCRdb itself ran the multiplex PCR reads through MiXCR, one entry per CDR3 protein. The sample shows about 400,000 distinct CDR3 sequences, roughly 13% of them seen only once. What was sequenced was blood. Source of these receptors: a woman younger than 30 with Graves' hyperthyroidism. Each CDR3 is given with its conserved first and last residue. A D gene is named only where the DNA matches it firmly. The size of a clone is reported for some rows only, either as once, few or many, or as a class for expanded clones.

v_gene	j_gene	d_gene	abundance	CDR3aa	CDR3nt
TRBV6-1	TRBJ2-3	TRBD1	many	CASTTGQGIADTQYF	TGTGCCAGCACCACGGGACAGGGAATCGCAGATACGCAGTATTTT
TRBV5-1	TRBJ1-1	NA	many	CASSLQTGFGNTEAFF	TGCGCCAGCAGCTTACAAACAGGGTTTGGGAACACTGAAGCTTTCTTT
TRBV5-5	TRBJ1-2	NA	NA	CASSLLFQGVRSAGGYTF	TGTGCCAGCAGCTTGCTGTTTCAGGGAGTTCGGTCTGCTGGGGGCTACACCTTC
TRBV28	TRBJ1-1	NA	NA	CASSLWGLGVNTEAFF	TGTGCCAGCAGTTTATGGGGTCTAGGGGTGAACACTGAAGCTTTCTTT
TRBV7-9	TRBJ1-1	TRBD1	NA	CASSPGDRNTEAFF	TGTGCCAGCAGCCCCGGGGACAGGAACACTGAAGCTTTCTTT
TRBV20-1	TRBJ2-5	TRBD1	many	CSAMDRGWRETQYF	TGCAGTGCTATGGACAGGGGATGGCGGGAGACCCAGTACTTC
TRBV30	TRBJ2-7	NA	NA	CAWSKGRTYEQYF	TGTGCCTGGAGTAAGGGGCGTACCTACGAGCAGTACTTC
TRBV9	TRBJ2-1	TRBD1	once	CASSVRSGTGDHEQFF	TGTGCCAGCAGCGTCCGTTCCGGGACAGGGGACCATGAGCAGTTCTTC
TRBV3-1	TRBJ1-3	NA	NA	CASSQDGTGTGNTIYF	TGTGCCAGCAGCCAAGATGGGACCGGGACTGGAAACACCATATATTTT
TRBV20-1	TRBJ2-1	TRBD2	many	CSASLREGRNEQFF	TGCAGTGCTAGTTTGCGGGAGGGCAGGAATGAGCAGTTCTTC
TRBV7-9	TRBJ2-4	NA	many	CASSLTGTKNIQYF	TGTGCCAGCAGCTTAACCGGCACCAAAAACATTCAGTACTTC
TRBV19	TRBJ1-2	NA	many	CASSLPQGKYGYTF	TGTGCCAGTAGTCTCCCTCAGGGAAAATATGGCTACACCTTC
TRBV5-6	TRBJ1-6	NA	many	CASSFRSSYNSPLHF	TGTGCCAGCAGCTTCCGAAGCTCCTATAATTCACCCCTCCACTTT
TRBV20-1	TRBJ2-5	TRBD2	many	CSASGQASGLQETQYF	TGCAGTGCTAGTGGGCAGGCTAGCGGGTTACAAGAGACCCAGTACTTC
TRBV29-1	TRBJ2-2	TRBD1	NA	CSPPGTGENTGELFF	TGCAGCCCCCCCGGGACAGGGGAGAACACCGGGGAGCTGTTTTTT
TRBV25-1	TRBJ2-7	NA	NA	CASRGTAQLDEQYF	TGTGCCAGCAGAGGGACCGCGCAACTAGACGAGCAGTACTTC
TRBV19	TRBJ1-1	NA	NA	CASSIDLPTGRMNTEAFF	TGTGCCAGTAGTATAGATCTACCGACGGGTCGCATGAACACTGAAGCTTTCTTT
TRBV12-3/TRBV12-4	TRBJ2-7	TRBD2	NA	CASSFAGGPSYEQYF	TGTGCCAGCAGTTTTGCGGGAGGGCCAAGCTACGAGCAGTACTTC
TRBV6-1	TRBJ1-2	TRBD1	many	CASSGKETGAYGYTF	TGTGCCAGCAGTGGAAAAGAGACAGGGGCCTATGGCTACACCTTC
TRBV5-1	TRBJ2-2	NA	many	CASSLALSQTGELFF	TGCGCCAGCAGCCTGGCCCTAAGCCAGACCGGGGAGCTGTTTTTT
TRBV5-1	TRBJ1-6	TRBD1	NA	CASSDTGGGSPLHF	TGCGCCAGCAGCGACACAGGGGGCGGTTCACCCCTCCACTTT
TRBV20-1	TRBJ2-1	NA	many	CSARSRGRASQKNEQFF	TGCAGTGCTAGGTCTAGGGGGAGAGCCAGCCAAAAGAATGAGCAGTTCTTC
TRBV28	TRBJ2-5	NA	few	CASSSLGGAETQYF	TGTGCCAGCAGTTCGTTAGGGGGGGCAGAGACCCAGTACTTC
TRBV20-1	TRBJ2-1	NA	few	CSLLGTQAYNEQFF	TGCAGTCTGCTAGGTACCCAGGCCTACAATGAGCAGTTCTTC
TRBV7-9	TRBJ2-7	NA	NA	CASSLGMTEQYF	TGTGCCAGCAGCTTAGGCATGACCGAGCAGTACTTC
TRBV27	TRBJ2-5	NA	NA	CASSSSGQGEETQYF	NA
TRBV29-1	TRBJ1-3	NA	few	CSVAQGGLDGNTIYF	TGCAGCGTTGCTCAGGGCGGCTTAGATGGAAACACCATATATTTT
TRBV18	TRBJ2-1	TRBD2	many	CASSPGLALLGEQFF	TGTGCCAGCTCACCGGGACTAGCTTTATTGGGTGAGCAGTTCTTC
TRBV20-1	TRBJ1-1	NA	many	CSALALREGTEAFF	TGCAGTGCTCTCGCCCTCAGGGAGGGAACTGAAGCTTTCTTT